The present entry profiles one T cell receptor beta chain with its context. Its antigen is unknown. This sequence may be a read error, since a much larger clone differs from it by one base. Indicated time point: persistent/refractory GD, antithyroid drugs over 5 years with positive TRAb. PBMCs were the source of the RNA used for TCR sequencing. CDR3 size: 15 residues. Germline V gene sequence: CDR1 MNHNS, CDR2 SASEGT. This specimen comes from a study of regulatory T cells in long-lasting Graves disease. General study results and limits: Persistent disease showed a preference for TRBV28, TRBJ1-2 and TRBJ2-5. Persistent patients shared 2,741 public clonotypes among themselves. Newly diagnosed patients shared fewer, at approximately 970. Persistent Graves' patients showed less TCR diversity than newly diagnosed ones.

HTBI primers from iRepertoire and Arm-PCR of CDR3 regions yielded the TCR beta libraries. TCRdb re-called the multiplex PCR reads through MiXCR, storing one row per CDR3 protein. The sample carries 400,000 to 500,000 distinct CDR3 sequences, about 22% recorded once. The sequencing used peripheral blood mononuclear cells (PBMCs), collected when the disease was refractory, from a patient treated with antithyroid drugs. The receptor was derived from a female donor with Graves disease. This chain connects TRBV6-1 to TRBJ2-7; D remains ambiguous. This CDR3 reads CASSPARSGQYGQYF. The CDR3 coding sequence is TGTGCCAGCAGCCCCGCCCGGTCCGGGCAATACGGGCAGTACTTC.